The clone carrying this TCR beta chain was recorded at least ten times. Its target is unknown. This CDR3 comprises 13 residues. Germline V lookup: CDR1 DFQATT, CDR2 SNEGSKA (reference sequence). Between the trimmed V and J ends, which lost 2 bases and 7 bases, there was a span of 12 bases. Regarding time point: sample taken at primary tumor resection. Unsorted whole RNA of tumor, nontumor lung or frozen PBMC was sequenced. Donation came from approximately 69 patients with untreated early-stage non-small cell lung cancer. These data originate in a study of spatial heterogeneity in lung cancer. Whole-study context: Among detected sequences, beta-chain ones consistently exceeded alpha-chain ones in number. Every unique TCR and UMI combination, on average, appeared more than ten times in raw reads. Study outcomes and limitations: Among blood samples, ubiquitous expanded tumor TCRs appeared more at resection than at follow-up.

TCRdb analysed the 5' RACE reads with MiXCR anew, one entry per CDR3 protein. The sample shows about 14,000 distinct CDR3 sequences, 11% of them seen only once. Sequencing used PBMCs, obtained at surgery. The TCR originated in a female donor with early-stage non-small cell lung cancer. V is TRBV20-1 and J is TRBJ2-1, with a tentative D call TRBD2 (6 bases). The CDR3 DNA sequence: TGCAGTGCTAGACCCGGGGGAGTAAATGAGCAGTTCTTC. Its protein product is CSARPGGVNEQFF.